This TCR beta chain originates from a study of cytomegalovirus exposure and HLA in healthy donors. Regarding the study as a whole: Reportedly, diagnosis of cytomegalovirus status by the classifier showed high specificity and sensitivity.

The study ran its PCR with 60 Vbeta and 13 Jbeta primers. Libraries were prepared by immunoSEQ multiplex PCR; TCRdb keeps only in-frame clonotypes and omits some of them. This sample carries 100,000 to 150,000 clones, 65% to 75% of them seen once, and the ten largest clones take around 6.6%. Points on this clone: The antigen is undetermined.

CDR1 and CDR2 (germline): KGHSH, LQKENI. CDR3 length: 14 amino acids. Losses at the gene ends were 6 bases for V and 2 bases for J; bases not matched to a gene: 5. This receptor was identified in a man aged 35-49 years in good health and CMV-seropositive. The rearrangement links TRBV18 to TRBJ2-7, with TRBD1 matching 9 bases. What was sequenced was PBMCs. Here the CDR3 reads CASSSGTGTYEQYF. The CDR3, as DNA: TGTGCCAGCTCTTCCGGGACAGGGACCTACGAGCAGTACTTC.